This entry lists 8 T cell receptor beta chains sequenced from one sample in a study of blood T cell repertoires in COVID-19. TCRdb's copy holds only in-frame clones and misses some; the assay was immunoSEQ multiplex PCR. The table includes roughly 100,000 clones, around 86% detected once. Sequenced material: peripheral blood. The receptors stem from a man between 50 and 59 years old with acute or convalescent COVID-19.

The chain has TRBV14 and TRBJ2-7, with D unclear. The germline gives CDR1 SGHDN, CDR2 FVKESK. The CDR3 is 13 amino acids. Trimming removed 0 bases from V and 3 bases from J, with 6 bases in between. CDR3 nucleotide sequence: TGTGCCAGCAGCCAAGACAGGTTCTACGAGCAGTACTTC. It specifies CASSQDRFYEQYF.

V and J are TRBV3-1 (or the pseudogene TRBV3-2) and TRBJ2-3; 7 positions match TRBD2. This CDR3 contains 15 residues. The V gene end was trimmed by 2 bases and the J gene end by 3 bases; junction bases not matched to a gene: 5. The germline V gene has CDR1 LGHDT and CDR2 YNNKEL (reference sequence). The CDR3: CASSQTSEETDTQYF. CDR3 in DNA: TGTGCCAGCAGCCAAACTAGCGAGGAGACAGATACGCAGTATTTT.

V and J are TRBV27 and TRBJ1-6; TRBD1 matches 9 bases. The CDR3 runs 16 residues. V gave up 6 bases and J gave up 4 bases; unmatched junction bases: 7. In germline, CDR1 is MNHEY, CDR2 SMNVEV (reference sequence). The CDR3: CASSLRDRVYNSPLHF. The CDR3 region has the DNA TGTGCCAGCAGCCTAAGGGACAGGGTGTATAATTCACCCCTCCACTTT.

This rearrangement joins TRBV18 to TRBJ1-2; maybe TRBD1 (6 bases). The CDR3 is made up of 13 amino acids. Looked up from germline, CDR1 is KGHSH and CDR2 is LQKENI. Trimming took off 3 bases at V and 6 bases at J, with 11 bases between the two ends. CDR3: CASSPGPGDGYTF. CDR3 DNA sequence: TGTGCCAGCTCACCTGGTCCAGGGGATGGCTACACCTTC.

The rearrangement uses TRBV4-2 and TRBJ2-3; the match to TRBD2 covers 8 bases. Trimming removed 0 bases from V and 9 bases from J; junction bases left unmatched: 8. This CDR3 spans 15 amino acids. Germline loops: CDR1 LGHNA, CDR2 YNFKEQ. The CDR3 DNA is TGTGCCAGCAGCCAAGAAAGTGGCCGGGAGGGGACGCAGTATTTT. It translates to CASSQESGREGTQYF.

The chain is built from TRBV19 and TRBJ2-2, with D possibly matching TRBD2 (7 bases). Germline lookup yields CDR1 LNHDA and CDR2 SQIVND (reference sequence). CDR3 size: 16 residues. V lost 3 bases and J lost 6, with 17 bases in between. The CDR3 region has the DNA TGTGCCAGTAGTATCGGGGGCGGGAGAGGGTCCGGGGAGCTGTTTTTT. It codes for CASSIGGGRGSGELFF.

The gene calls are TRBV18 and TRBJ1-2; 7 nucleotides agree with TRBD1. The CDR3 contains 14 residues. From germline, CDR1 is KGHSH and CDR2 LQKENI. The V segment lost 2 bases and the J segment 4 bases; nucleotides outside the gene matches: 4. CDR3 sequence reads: CASSPEGAGYGYTF. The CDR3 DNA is TGTGCCAGCTCACCAGAGGGGGCGGGCTATGGCTACACCTTC.

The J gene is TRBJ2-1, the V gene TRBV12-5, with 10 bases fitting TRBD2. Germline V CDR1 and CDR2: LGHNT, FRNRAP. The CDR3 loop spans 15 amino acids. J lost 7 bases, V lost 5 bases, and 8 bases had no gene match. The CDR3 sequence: CASGPRTSGANEQFF. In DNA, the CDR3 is TGTGCTAGTGGTCCCCGGACTAGCGGAGCTAATGAGCAGTTCTTC.